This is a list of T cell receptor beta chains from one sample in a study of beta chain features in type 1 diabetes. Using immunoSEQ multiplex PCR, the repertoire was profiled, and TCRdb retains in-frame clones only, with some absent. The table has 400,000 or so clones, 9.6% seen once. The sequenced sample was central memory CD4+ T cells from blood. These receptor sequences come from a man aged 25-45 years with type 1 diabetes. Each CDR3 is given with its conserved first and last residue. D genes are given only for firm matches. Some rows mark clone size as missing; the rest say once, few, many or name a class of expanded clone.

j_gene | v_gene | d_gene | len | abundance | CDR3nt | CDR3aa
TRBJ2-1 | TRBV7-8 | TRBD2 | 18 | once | TGTGCCAGCAGCTTAGGTTCTAGCGGGAACCCGTCCTACAATGAGCAGTTCTTC | CASSLGSSGNPSYNEQFF
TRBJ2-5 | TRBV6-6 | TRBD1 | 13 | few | TGTGCCAGCAACGACAGGGTTAGAGAGACCCAGTACTTC | CASNDRVRETQYF
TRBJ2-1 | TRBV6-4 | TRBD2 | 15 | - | TGTGCCATCAGTGTCGGGCTAGCGGACTACAATGAGCAGTTCTTC | CAISVGLADYNEQFF
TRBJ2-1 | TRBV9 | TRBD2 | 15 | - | TGTGCCAGCAGGGCAGCGGGGAGCTCCTACAATGAGCAGTTCTTC | CASRAAGSSYNEQFF
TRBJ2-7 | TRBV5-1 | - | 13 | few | TGCGCCAGCAGTGTAGAGGGAACCTACGAGCAGTACTTC | CASSVEGTYEQYF
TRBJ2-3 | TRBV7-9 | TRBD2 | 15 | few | TGTGCCAGCAGCTTGGCGGCGGGAGGTTCAGATACGCAGTATTTT | CASSLAAGGSDTQYF
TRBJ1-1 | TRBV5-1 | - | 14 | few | TGCGCCAGCAGCCTCCTAGGGGTGAGCACTGAAGCTTTCTTT | CASSLLGVSTEAFF
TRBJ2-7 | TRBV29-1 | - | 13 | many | TGCAGCGTTATCGAGCAGGGGGGAGGCGAGCAGTACTTC | CSVIEQGGGEQYF
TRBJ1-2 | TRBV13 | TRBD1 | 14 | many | TGTGCCAGCAGCTTAGGCGACAGGGGCCATGGCTACACCTTC | CASSLGDRGHGYTF
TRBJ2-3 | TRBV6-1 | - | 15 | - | TGTGCCAGCAGTGAAGGCGCTAGCCGAACAGATACGCAGTATTTT | CASSEGASRTDTQYF
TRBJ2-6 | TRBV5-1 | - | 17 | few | TGCGCCAGCAGCCCAGATCCAGGGTCGCGAGGGGCCAACGTCCTGACTTTC | CASSPDPGSRGANVLTF
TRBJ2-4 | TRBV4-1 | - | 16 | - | TGCGCCAGCAGCCAAGAGGATAGGGGAGACAGAAACATTCAGTACTTC | CASSQEDRGDRNIQYF
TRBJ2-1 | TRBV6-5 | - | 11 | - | TGTGCCAGCAGAATCCGCAATGAGCAGTTCTTC | CASRIRNEQFF
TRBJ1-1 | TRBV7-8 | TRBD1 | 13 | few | TGTGCCAGCAGTTTCTTAGGGGGCTCTGAAGCTTTCTTT | CASSFLGGSEAFF
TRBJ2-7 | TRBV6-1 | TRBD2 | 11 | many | TGTGCCAGCGCTAGCGGCTACGAGCAGTACTTC | CASASGYEQYF